This TCR beta chain was observed in a study of cytomegalovirus exposure and HLA in healthy donors. The study, taken as a whole, reports: Testing in vitro showed a few CMV-associated chains specific for CMV antigens. Upon later analysis, TCR association rates were observed to vary by HLA locus, being highest for DRB1 and lowest for HLA-C. The study had only CMV serostatus as immune exposure information.

Worth noting for this clone: Its antigen is still unknown.

Deletions cut 6 bases from V and 3 bases from J, with 14 bases between. The CDR3 loop spans 14 amino acids. Germline CDR1 reads MNHNY; CDR2 reads SVGAGI (reference sequence). In the PCR, 60 Vbeta and 13 Jbeta primers were used. Generated by immunoSEQ multiplex PCR, the TCRdb table keeps only in-frame clones and is missing some. Of about 140,000 clones in the sample, around 80% were seen once. This receptor was identified in a man aged 25 to 40 in good health and CMV-seropositive. The sequencing input was PBMCs. The rearrangement joins TRBV6-6 to TRBJ1-2; D not resolved. CDR3 loop: CASSSTTGDYGYTF. CDR3 nucleotide sequence: TGTGCCAGCAGCTCAACTACCGGGGACTATGGCTACACCTTC.